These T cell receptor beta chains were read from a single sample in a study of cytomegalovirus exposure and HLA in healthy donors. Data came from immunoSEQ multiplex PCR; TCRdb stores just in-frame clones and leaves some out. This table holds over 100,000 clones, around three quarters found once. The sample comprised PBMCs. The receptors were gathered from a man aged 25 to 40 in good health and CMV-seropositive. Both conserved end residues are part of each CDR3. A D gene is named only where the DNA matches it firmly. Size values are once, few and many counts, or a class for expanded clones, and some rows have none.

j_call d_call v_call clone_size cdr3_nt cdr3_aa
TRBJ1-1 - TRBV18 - TGTGCCAGCTCACCACCAGGGAGGAAGAACACTGAAGCTTTCTTT CASSPPGRKNTEAFF
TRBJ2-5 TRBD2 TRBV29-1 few TGCAGCGTTGGAGTCGGACTAGCGGGGGGGAGGGGGACCCAGTACTTC CSVGVGLAGGRGTQYF
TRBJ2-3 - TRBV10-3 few TGTGCCATCAGTGGATCTAGATCCGATACGCAGTATTTT CAISGSRSDTQYF
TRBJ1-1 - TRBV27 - TGTGCCAGCAGTTCTTCAGGGAGGCGGCCACTCACTGAAGCTTTCTTT CASSSSGRRPLTEAFF
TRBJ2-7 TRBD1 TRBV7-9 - TGTGCCAGCAGCCCCGGACAGGGCCCCAGGGCTTACGAGCAGTACTTC CASSPGQGPRAYEQYF
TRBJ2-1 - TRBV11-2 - TGTGCCAGCAGCTCCCGTGGCGGGGACGCCTACAATGAGCAGTTCTTC CASSSRGGDAYNEQFF
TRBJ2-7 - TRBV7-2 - TGTGCCAGCAGTGAACGACAGATGGGCGAGCAGTACTTC CASSERQMGEQYF
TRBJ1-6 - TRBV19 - TGTGCCAGTACCCCTACGGGAGGAAGGAATTCACCCCTCCACTTT CASTPTGGRNSPLHF
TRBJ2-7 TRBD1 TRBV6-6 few TGTGCCAGCAGTGTTCGGACAGGCTACGAGCAGTACTTC CASSVRTGYEQYF
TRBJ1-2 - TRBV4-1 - TGCGCCAGCAGCCAACCTCGTCTTAGGACGGGGAGATATGGCTACACCTTC CASSQPRLRTGRYGYTF
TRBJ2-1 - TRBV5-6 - TGTGCCAGCAGCTCAGGTTATGAGCAGTTCTTC CASSSGYEQFF
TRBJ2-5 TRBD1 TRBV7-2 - TGTGCCAGCAGCAAACGGGACAGGGGTGAGACCCAGTACTTC CASSKRDRGETQYF
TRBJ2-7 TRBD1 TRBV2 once TGTGCCAGCAGGGAAGACAGGGCTTCCTACGAGCAGTACTTC CASREDRASYEQYF
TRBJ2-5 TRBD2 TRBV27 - TGTGCCAGCAGTCTAGCGGGGTTACAAGAGACCCAGTACTTC CASSLAGLQETQYF
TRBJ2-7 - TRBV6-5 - TGTGCCAGCAGTTACTCGTACCCCAGGGGCCACGAGCAGTACTTC CASSYSYPRGHEQYF
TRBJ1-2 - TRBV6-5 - TGTGCCAGCAGTTACGGGCTAAACTATGGCTACACCTTC CASSYGLNYGYTF
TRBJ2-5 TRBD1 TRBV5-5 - TGTGCCAGCAGCTTGTTGGGGGACAGGGGGCGGGAGACCCAGTACTTC CASSLLGDRGRETQYF
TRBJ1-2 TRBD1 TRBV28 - TGTGCCAGCAGTTCCGGGACAGGGGTCTATGGCTACACCTTC CASSSGTGVYGYTF
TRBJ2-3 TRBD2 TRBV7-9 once TGTGCCAGCAGTCATACTAGCGGGGGGTCACAGCATACGCAGTATTTT CASSHTSGGSQHTQYF
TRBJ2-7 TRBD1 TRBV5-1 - TGCGCCAGCAGCTTAGGGACAGGGGTTAAAGACGAGCAGTACTTC CASSLGTGVKDEQYF
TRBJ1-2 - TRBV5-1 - TGCGCCAGCAGCTTGGCACAGGGTAGAATTGGGGGCTACACCTTC CASSLAQGRIGGYTF
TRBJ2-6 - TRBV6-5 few TGTGCCAGCAGGCGGGGCTCTGGGGCCAACGTCCTGACTTTC CASRRGSGANVLTF
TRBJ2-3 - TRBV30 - TGTGCCTGGAGTATTCCGAGGGCGGGAGATACGCAGTATTTT CAWSIPRAGDTQYF
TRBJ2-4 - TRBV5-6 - TGTGCCAGCAGCTTGCAGGGACTAGCCAAAAACATTCAGTACTTC CASSLQGLAKNIQYF
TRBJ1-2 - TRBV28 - TGTGCCAGCAGTTTACACCAGGGCTACACCTTC CASSLHQGYTF
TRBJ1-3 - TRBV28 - TGTGCCAGCAGTGCCAGGGGCTCCCTCGAAAACACCATATATTTT CASSARGSLENTIYF
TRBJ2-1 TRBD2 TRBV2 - TGTGCCAGCACCGACGTGACTAGCGGGGGTTGGAATGAGCAGTTCTTC CASTDVTSGGWNEQFF
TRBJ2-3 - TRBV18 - TGTGCCAGCTCAATCGCTAATACAGATACGCAGTATTTT CASSIANTDTQYF
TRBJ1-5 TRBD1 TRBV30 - TGTGCCTGGAGACCGGACAGGGGAGGCAATCAGCCCCAGCATTTT CAWRPDRGGNQPQHF
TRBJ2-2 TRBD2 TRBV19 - TGTGCCAGTAGTATGGCGGGGGAGGTGGGGGAGCTGTTTTTT CASSMAGEVGELFF
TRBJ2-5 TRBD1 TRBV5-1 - TGCGCCAGCAGCCTGGCTGCAGGAGCAGGGGGCCAAGAGACCCAGTACTTC CASSLAAGAGGQETQYF
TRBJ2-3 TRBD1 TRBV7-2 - TGTGCCAGCACAGGGACAGGATGGGATACGCAGTATTTT CASTGTGWDTQYF
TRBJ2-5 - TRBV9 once TGTGCCAGCAGCCGCCAAGAGACCCAGTACTTC CASSRQETQYF
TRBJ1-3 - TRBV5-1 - TGCGCCAGCGGCCCCCAGGACTCTGGAAACACCATATATTTT CASGPQDSGNTIYF
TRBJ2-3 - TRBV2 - TGTGCCAGCAGTGTTGAGCGGAGACTCGCAGATACGCAGTATTTT CASSVERRLADTQYF
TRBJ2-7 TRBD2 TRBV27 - TGTGCCAGCAGTTGGACTAGCGGGGGGGCCTACGAGCAGTACTTC CASSWTSGGAYEQYF
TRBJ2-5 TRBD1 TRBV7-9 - TGTGCCAGCAGCCACGAATCTCAGGGGGTTCAGACCCAGTACTTC CASSHESQGVQTQYF
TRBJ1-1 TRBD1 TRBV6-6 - TGTGCCAGCAGTTACTCTACAGGGGAGGCTTTCTTT CASSYSTGEAFF
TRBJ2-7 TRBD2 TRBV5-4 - TGTGCCAGCAGCTTGGGGGACTACTCCTACGAGCAGTACTTC CASSLGDYSYEQYF
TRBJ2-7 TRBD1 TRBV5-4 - TGTGCCAGCAGCCCCGGGACAGGGGGTTCCTACGAGCAGTACTTC CASSPGTGGSYEQYF